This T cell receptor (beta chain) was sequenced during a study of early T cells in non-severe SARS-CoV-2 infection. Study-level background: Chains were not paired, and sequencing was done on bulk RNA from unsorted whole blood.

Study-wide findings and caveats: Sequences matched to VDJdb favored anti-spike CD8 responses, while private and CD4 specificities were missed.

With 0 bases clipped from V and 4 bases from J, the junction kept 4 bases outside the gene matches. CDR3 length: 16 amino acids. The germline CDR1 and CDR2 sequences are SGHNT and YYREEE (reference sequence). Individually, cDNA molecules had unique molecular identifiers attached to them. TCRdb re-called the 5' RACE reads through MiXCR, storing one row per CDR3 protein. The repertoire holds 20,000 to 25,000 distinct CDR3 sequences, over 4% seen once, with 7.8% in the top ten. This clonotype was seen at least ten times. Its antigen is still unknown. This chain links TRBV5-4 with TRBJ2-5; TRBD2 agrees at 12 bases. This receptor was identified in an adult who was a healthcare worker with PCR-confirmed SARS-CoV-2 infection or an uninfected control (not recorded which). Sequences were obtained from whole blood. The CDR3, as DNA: TGTGCCAGCAGCTTGGACCTGACTAGCGGGGGAGAGACCCAGTACTTC. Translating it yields CASSLDLTSGGETQYF.